This T cell receptor beta chain was sequenced during a study of cytomegalovirus exposure and HLA in healthy donors. This CDR3 comprises 16 residues. J lost 4 bases, V lost 3 bases, and 8 bases had no gene match. From germline, CDR1 is KGHSH and CDR2 LQKENI. Primers: 60 Vbeta forward and 13 Jbeta reverse. Profiled with immunoSEQ multiplex PCR; TCRdb holds only in-frame clones, not every one. The table includes about 94,000 clones, roughly 79% detected once. The chain employs TRBV18 and TRBJ2-7, with 11 bases fitting TRBD1. Sequencing used PBMCs. This clonotype was obtained from a male donor in good health and CMV-seronegative. The CDR3 reads CASSPTQGTGGYEQYF. DNA of the CDR3: TGTGCCAGCTCACCGACTCAGGGGACAGGGGGATACGAGCAGTACTTC.